This T cell receptor (beta chain) was sequenced for a study of CD8+CD57+ T cells in acquired aplastic anemia. The overall study: Sorted CD4+ plus CD8+ cells gave DNA averaging about 3 ug.

The germline CDR1 and CDR2 sequences are SNHLY and FYNNEI. There are 14 residues in the CDR3. J was trimmed by 11 bases and V by 5 bases; bases with no gene match: 7. Genomic DNA, the template, was used for profiling of the TCR beta VDJ and CDR3. A single record per CDR3 protein comes from TCRdb applying MiXCR to the reads. Here the sample spans approximately 170,000 distinct CDR3 sequences, 54% being singletons. General study points: It was found that 25 to 35 CD8+ CDR3 sequences were shared between patients and controls.

Comment on this clonotype: As yet, its antigen is unknown.

This clonotype was obtained from a human donor in good health, serving as a control. This chain joins TRBV2 and TRBJ2-1; TRBD2 matches 12 bases. Sequencing used sorted CD4+, CD8+, or CD8+CD57+ T cells (not recorded which) from PBMCs. The CDR3 region has the DNA TGTGCCAGCAGTCCCAGGACTAGCGGGGCTAAGCAGTTCTTC. Translation gives CASSPRTSGAKQFF.